Below are 13 T cell receptor beta chains sequenced from a single sample in a study of cytomegalovirus exposure and HLA in healthy donors. PCR was performed using 60 Vbeta and 13 Jbeta primers. Repertoires were generated with immunoSEQ multiplex PCR, while TCRdb's copy carries only in-frame clones and drops some. The data contain roughly 130,000 clones, about 70% of them singletons. Sequencing was done on a sample of PBMCs. The receptor set was obtained from a woman aged 60-70 years in good health and CMV-seropositive.

This clone came up a few times. CDR3 protein: CASSQGLAPDTQYF. CDR3 bases: TGTGCCAGCAGCCAGGGACTAGCCCCGGATACGCAGTATTTT. The rearrangement joins TRBV5-4 to TRBJ2-3; 9 bases align to TRBD2. This CDR3 spans 14 amino acids. Germline assignment: CDR1 SGHNT and CDR2 YYREEE (reference sequence). The V and J ends lost 4 bases and 6 bases, in that order; junction bases with no gene match: 6.

The chain is built from TRBV4-2 and TRBJ2-1, with a tentative D call TRBD2 (5 bases). The germline V gene encodes CDR1 LGHNA and CDR2 YNFKEQ. The CDR3 runs to 15 residues. V was cut by 4 bases and J by 3 bases, with 13 bases left in between. The CDR3 bases are TGTGCCAGCAGCCTAAACCACCGGGACTACAATGAGCAGTTCTTC. As protein: CASSLNHRDYNEQFF.

The rearrangement links TRBV27 to TRBJ2-7; 7 bases are a match to TRBD1. Germline V gene sequence: CDR1 MNHEY, CDR2 SMNVEV (reference sequence). Trimming at V came to 6 bases and at J to 9 bases, leaving 17 bases not matched to a gene. The CDR3 totals 15 residues. The CDR3 sequence is CASRARQGPEGTQYF. DNA of the CDR3: TGTGCCAGCAGGGCCCGACAGGGTCCAGAAGGAACGCAGTACTTC.

This clone was seen a few times. This chain uses TRBV6-5 with TRBJ2-7; no definite D call. V was pared by 2 bases and J by 3 bases, with 11 bases between. Germline V gene lookup returns CDR1 MNHEY and CDR2 SVGAGI. The CDR3 consists of 14 residues. The DNA for the CDR3 is TGTGCCAGCAGTTACCTTTCCAGGTTCTACGAGCAGTACTTC. It encodes CASSYLSRFYEQYF.

The chain is built from TRBV29-1 and TRBJ1-2, with a possible D match to TRBD1 (6 bases). This CDR3 has 13 residues. Trimming cost V 6 bases and J 4 bases, with 15 bases left between them. The germline CDR1 and CDR2 sequences are SQVTM and ANQGSEA. CDR3 sequence reads: CSVLQGSIYGYTF. CDR3 nucleotides: TGCAGCGTACTTCAGGGGAGTATCTATGGCTACACCTTC.

The chain couples TRBV7-8 to TRBJ1-2; possible D gene TRBD1, 5 bases. The CDR3 spans 15 residues. V shed 5 bases and J shed 6 bases, with 19 bases lying between them. Germline CDR1 SGHVS, CDR2 FQNEAQ. The CDR3 spells CASSHPGRPGDGYTF. The CDR3, as DNA: TGTGCCAGCAGCCACCCTGGGAGGCCGGGGGATGGCTACACCTTC. The complete variable domain, with remaining parts taken from reference TRBV7-8 and TRBJ1-2, reads GAGVSQSPRYKVAKRGQDVALRCDPISGHVSLFWYQQALGQGPEFLTYFQNEAQLDKSGLPSDRFFAERPEGSVSTLKIQRTQQEDSAVYLCASSHPGRPGDGYTFGSGTRLTVV.

The V gene is TRBV5-6, the J gene TRBJ2-7, with D unresolved. The V end lost 0 bases, the J end lost 4 bases, and 8 bases lay between the germline ends. CDR3 length: 13 amino acids. Germline V gives CDR1 SGHDT, CDR2 YYEEEE. This CDR3 reads CASSLEQPYEQYF. The DNA of the CDR3 is TGTGCCAGCAGCTTGGAACAGCCATACGAGCAGTACTTC.

This clone showed up just a few times. A much larger clone lies one base from this, so it may be a read error. The chain is built from TRBV21-1 and TRBJ1-1. TRBV21-1 is described as a pseudogene. This CDR3 has 12 amino acids. The CDR3 DNA is TGTGCCAGCAGCCAGGAGGACACTGAAGCTTTCTTT. Encoded protein: CASSQEDTEAFF.

The chain couples TRBV5-1 to TRBJ1-2, with TRBD1 matching 10 bases. This CDR3 has 13 amino acids. CDR1 is SGHRS, CDR2 YFSETQ, per germline. J was trimmed by 13 bases and V by 3 bases; bases with no gene match: 9. The DNA for the CDR3 is TGCGCCAGCAGCTCCTCGGGACAGGGGTCCGGCACCTTC. This sequence encodes CASSSSGQGSGTF.

The chain joins TRBV5-1 to TRBJ1-1; D may be TRBD1 (5 bases). The CDR3 consists of 15 residues. From germline, CDR1 is SGHRS and CDR2 YFSETQ. Trimming cost V 3 bases and J 3 bases, with 15 bases left between them. CDR3 bases: TGCGCCAGCAGCTCACCCGGGGGTACGGACACTGAAGCTTTCTTT. Its protein is CASSSPGGTDTEAFF.

J is TRBJ1-2 and V is TRBV6-5, with D possibly being TRBD1 (5 bases). CDR3 length equals 12 residues. Trimming removed 2 bases at V and 8 bases at J, with 9 bases between. The germline V gene has CDR1 MNHEY and CDR2 SVGAGI. The CDR3 loop is CASSYQGGGYTF. The CDR3 DNA reads as TGTGCCAGCAGTTACCAGGGAGGCGGCTACACCTTC.

This clone has more than one count but fewer than ten. The chain joins TRBV29-1 to TRBJ1-6; TRBD1 is a possible D gene (5 bases). Germline V gene sequence: CDR1 SQVTM, CDR2 ANQGSEA. The ends were cut back, 8 bases at V and 9 bases at J, with 20 bases in the middle. CDR3 length: 14 amino acids. CDR3 in DNA: TGCAGCCTAGGCTCGGCAGGGAAAGGTTCACCCCTCCACTTT. Amino acid sequence: CSLGSAGKGSPLHF. The full variable domain, in which reference TRBV29-1 and TRBJ1-6 provide the parts outside the CDR3, is SAVISQKPSRDICQRGTSLTIQCQVDSQVTMMFWYRQQPGQSLTLIATANQGSEATYESGFVIDKFPISRPNLTFSTLTVSNMSPEDSSIYLCSLGSAGKGSPLHFGNGTRLTVT.

This clone was seen only a few times. This chain uses TRBV21-1 with TRBJ1-2; TRBD1, the table's D call, was not compared with the DNA. TRBV21-1 is classified as a pseudogene. The length of the CDR3 is 17 residues. The CDR3 DNA is TGTGCCAGCAGCAAAACCCAGACAGTACGAGCTCTCTATGGCTACACCTTC. Translating gives CASSKTQTVRALYGYTF.